The following is a T cell receptor beta chain sequence with its context. The target antigen is unknown. The sample originates from a study of radiotherapy plus CTLA-4 blockade in lung cancer. Notes on the study in general: Radiotherapy was combined with ipilimumab, and tumor-derived TCR clones then expanded in blood.

Germline trimming cut 3 bases from V and 5 bases from J; bases unmatched to any gene: 3. Germline V lookup: CDR1 MRHNA, CDR2 SNTAGT. CDR3 length: 14 residues. Sequenced by immunoSEQ multiplex PCR; TCRdb stores in-frame clones only, minus some. Here the sample spans 40,000 to 60,000 clones, 82% being singletons. The material was peripheral blood, obtained from a patient treated with radiotherapy plus ipilimumab. The V gene is TRBV6-4, the J gene TRBJ2-3; TRBD1 matches 9 bases. The clonotype was recovered from a human donor with non-small cell lung cancer who had stable disease on radiotherapy plus ipilimumab. In DNA form, the CDR3 reads TGTGCCAGCAGTGAGTCGGACAGGGGAGATACGCAGTATTTT. Residues: CASSESDRGDTQYF.